This T cell receptor (beta chain) appears in the sequencing data of a study of shared clonotypes between healthy human individuals. Study at large: Those who served as donors were a couple of women and a few men between the ages of 18 and 49. Study-wide points: When compared with the clonotypes that were shared by all four sorted-subset donors, the non-shared clonotypes turned out to have lower generation probabilities. Sequencing depth was expected to affect clonotype sharing among donors.

The assay was immunoSEQ multiplex PCR, and TCRdb's table has in-frame clones only and misses some. The top ten clones hold more than 0.9% of a sample with about 2 million clones, about 95% of them seen once. Naive CD8 cells lacked CD45RO, underwent positive selection for CCR7 and left out terminally differentiated effector memory CD45RA+ cells. On this clone: Its specificity is not known.

Germline V lookup: CDR1 MNHNS, CDR2 SASEGT. The CDR3 totals 15 residues. The trim removed 3 bases at V and 6 bases at J, leaving 6 bases unmatched. This rearrangement joins TRBV6-1 to TRBJ2-1, with 9 bases fitting TRBD2. Source material: naive CD8+ T cells sorted from blood. The TCR was taken from a man aged 18 to 30 in good health. CDR3 amino acids: CASSDPGLAVNEQFF. DNA of the CDR3: TGTGCCAGCAGTGACCCGGGACTAGCAGTCAATGAGCAGTTCTTC.